Below, 20 T cell receptor beta chains from the same sample are listed, as sequenced in a study of cytomegalovirus exposure and HLA in healthy donors. Primers included in the PCR were 60 Vbeta and 13 Jbeta primers. Generated by immunoSEQ multiplex PCR, the TCRdb table keeps only in-frame clones and is missing some. The sample yields approximately 59,000 clones, approximately 64% seen once. Source material: PBMCs. Receptors were obtained from a man aged 40-49 years in good health and CMV-seropositive.

This clone was detected only a few times. The rearrangement joins TRBV4-2 to TRBJ2-1; 8 bases are shared with TRBD2. Losses at the gene ends were 0 bases for V and 4 bases for J; bases not matched to a gene: 5. Germline-derived CDR1 and CDR2 are LGHNA and YNFKEQ. The CDR3 has 16 residues. The CDR3, as DNA: TGTGCCAGCAGCCAAGAAGCTAGCGGGCCTTACAATGAGCAGTTCTTC. Translation gives CASSQEASGPYNEQFF.

The chain joins TRBV27 to TRBJ2-2, with D possibly being TRBD2 (6 bases). The V end lost 5 bases, the J end lost 6 bases, and 10 bases lay between the germline ends. The germline V gene encodes CDR1 MNHEY and CDR2 SMNVEV (reference sequence). There are 13 residues in the CDR3. CDR3 nucleotides: TGTGCCAGCAGTCCCTGGGGGGCCGGGGAGCTGTTTTTT. It specifies CASSPWGAGELFF.

This chain connects TRBV2 to TRBJ2-7; D is undetermined. The germline gives CDR1 SNHLY, CDR2 FYNNEI. With 6 bases removed from V and 6 bases from J, the gap between germline ends came to 9 bases. CDR3 length: 11 amino acids. The CDR3 protein is CASRSNCEQYF. DNA for the CDR3: TGTGCCAGCAGGTCGAACTGCGAGCAGTACTTC. Full variable domain (rest looked up from reference TRBV2 and TRBJ2-7): EPEVTQTPSHQVTQMGQEVILRCVPISNHLYFYWYRQILGQKVEFLVSFYNNEISEKSEIFDDQFSVERPDGSNFTLKIRSTKLEDSAMYFCASRSNCEQYFGPGTRLTVT.

This clone occurred a few times. The rearrangement joins TRBV2 to TRBJ1-6; D call uncertain. The CDR3 loop spans 14 amino acids. In germline, CDR1 is SNHLY, CDR2 FYNNEI. V was shortened by 6 bases and J by 2 bases, with 8 bases between the two germline ends. The CDR3 DNA follows: TGTGCCAGCAGAACCGGGACCTATAATTCACCCCTCCACTTT. It codes for CASRTGTYNSPLHF.

For the CDR3, the DNA is TGTGCCAGCTCACCGGGGACAGGGGGTTCTGGGGCCAACGTCCTGACTTTC. Its protein is CASSPGTGGSGANVLTF. J is TRBJ2-6 and V is TRBV18; the match to TRBD1 covers 11 bases. V lost 3 bases, J lost 1 base, and 2 bases stayed unmatched. The CDR3 is 17 amino acids. Germline V gives CDR1 KGHSH, CDR2 LQKENI.

The chain has TRBV19 and TRBJ2-1, with D perhaps TRBD2 (5 bases). Deletions cut 7 bases from V and 3 bases from J, with 16 bases between. CDR3 length: 15 amino acids. Germline V gives CDR1 LNHDA, CDR2 SQIVND (reference sequence). The CDR3 here is CASNPLGGFYNEQFF. CDR3 sequence (DNA): TGTGCCAGTAACCCCCTTGGAGGTTTCTACAATGAGCAGTTCTTC. Looking up the rest from reference TRBV19 and TRBJ2-1 gives the full variable domain: DGGITQSPKYLFRKEGQNVTLSCEQNLNHDAMYWYRQDPGQGLRLIYYSQIVNDFQKGDIAEGYSVSREKKESFPLTVTSAQKNPTAFYLCASNPLGGFYNEQFFGPGTRLTVL.

This clone has a handful of counts. The J gene is TRBJ2-7, the V gene TRBV5-1; D is possibly TRBD1 (6 bases). This CDR3 contains 11 residues. V was shortened by 4 bases and J by 7 bases, with 9 bases between the two germline ends. The V gene's germline CDR1 is SGHRS and CDR2 YFSETQ. CDR3 bases: TGCGCCAGCAGCACCGGACAGGAGCAGTACTTC. It translates to CASSTGQEQYF.

The genes are TRBV18 and TRBJ2-1; 7 nucleotides align to TRBD1. Germline trimming cut 4 bases from V and 7 bases from J; bases unmatched to any gene: 4. CDR1 KGHSH and CDR2 LQKENI come from the germline V gene. The CDR3 is made up of 13 amino acids. The CDR3 coding sequence is TGTGCCAGCTCACAGGGACAGCATAATGAGCAGTTCTTC. As protein: CASSQGQHNEQFF.

V usage is TRBV11-2 and J usage is TRBJ2-5; 7 positions agree with TRBD1. J was trimmed by 2 bases and V by 5 bases; bases with no gene match: 2. The CDR3 length is 13 residues. Per the germline V gene, CDR1 is SGHAT and CDR2 is FQNNGV. The CDR3 loop is CASSPTGQETQYF. Written as DNA, the CDR3 is TGTGCCAGCAGCCCGACAGGGCAAGAGACCCAGTACTTC. Variable domain in full (rest from reference TRBV11-2 and TRBJ2-5): EAGVAQSPRYKIIEKRQSVAFWCNPISGHATLYWYQQILGQGPKLLIQFQNNGVVDDSQLPKDRFSAERLKGVDSTLKIQPAKLEDSAVYLCASSPTGQETQYFGPGTRLLVL.

This clone was seen only a few times. The chain recombines TRBV27 with TRBJ1-6; D is possibly TRBD1 (6 bases). Trimming shortened V by 8 bases and J by 4 bases, and 21 bases separated the two germline ends. The CDR3 loop spans 17 amino acids. The V gene's germline CDR1 is MNHEY and CDR2 SMNVEV (reference sequence). CDR3 coding DNA: TGTGCCAGCGGGACCAGACCGGGACAAGGTTATAATTCACCCCTCCACTTT. It specifies CASGTRPGQGYNSPLHF.

The chain uses TRBV4-3 and TRBJ2-3; D may be TRBD2 (6 bases). V shed 1 base and J shed 5 bases, with 13 bases lying between them. CDR3 length equals 15 residues. Per the germline V gene, CDR1 is LGHNA and CDR2 is YSLEER. Written as DNA, the CDR3 is TGCGCCAGCAGCCAAGGGGGGGTTTGGGGAGATACGCAGTATTTT. It is translated as CASSQGGVWGDTQYF.

The chain is built from TRBV7-8 and TRBJ2-7; 8 bases are a match to TRBD1. V gave up 7 bases and J gave up 3 bases; unmatched junction bases: 11. The germline V gene encodes CDR1 SGHVS and CDR2 FQNEAQ. The CDR3 runs to 15 residues. The CDR3 DNA follows: TGTGCCAGCACCCTCGAATCCGACAGGGGCTACGAGCAGTACTTC. It translates to CASTLESDRGYEQYF.

This rearrangement joins TRBV9 to TRBJ2-7; TRBD1 might be the D (6 bases). Between the trimmed V and J ends, which lost 1 base and 6 bases, there was a span of 11 bases. Germline CDR1 is SGDLS and CDR2 is YYNGEE. The CDR3 loop spans 13 amino acids. In DNA, the CDR3 is TGTGCCAGCAGCGTACAGGGGACGGGCGAGCAGTACTTC. Its translation: CASSVQGTGEQYF.

The V and J genes are TRBV14 and TRBJ1-2, with TRBD1 matching 8 bases. Looked up from germline, CDR1 is SGHDN and CDR2 is FVKESK. Germline trimming cut 2 bases from V and 7 bases from J; bases unmatched to any gene: 9. The CDR3 runs to 15 residues. CDR3 region: CASSQLTGGGVGYTF. CDR3 DNA: TGTGCCAGCAGCCAACTTACAGGGGGAGGTGTTGGCTACACCTTC.

V and J are TRBV7-2 and TRBJ2-7; 13 bases are a match to TRBD2. The CDR3 length is 17 residues. Trimming at V came to 5 bases and at J to 4 bases, leaving 11 bases not matched to a gene. The germline gives CDR1 SGHTA, CDR2 FQGNSA. CDR3 DNA: TGTGCCAGCAGCCAGGTCACTAGCGGGAGGGCAAGATACGAGCAGTACTTC. Translation: CASSQVTSGRARYEQYF.

The chain recombines TRBV5-1 with TRBJ2-2; D may be TRBD2 (6 bases). Trimming stripped 4 bases from V and 5 bases from J, with 9 bases between. CDR3 length: 13 residues. In germline, CDR1 is SGHRS, CDR2 YFSETQ. The CDR3 DNA follows: TGCGCCAGCAGCACCGGGACTACCGGGGAGCTGTTTTTT. Its protein product is CASSTGTTGELFF.

The rearrangement links TRBV28 to TRBJ2-7; D is perhaps TRBD2 (7 bases). V was clipped by 4 bases and J by 3 bases, with 16 bases between them. The CDR3 covers 15 residues. The germline CDR1 and CDR2 sequences are MDHEN and SYDVKM. The CDR3 DNA reads as TGTGCCAGCAGTTCCCCTGGGGGGGCACTCTACGAGCAGTACTTC. Its protein is CASSSPGGALYEQYF.

The chain has TRBV5-1 and TRBJ2-3; 11 positions match TRBD2. CDR1 and CDR2 from the germline V gene are SGHRS and YFSETQ. V shed 6 bases, J shed 6 bases, and the junction held 6 bases outside the gene matches. CDR3 size: 14 residues. The CDR3 nucleotides are TGCGCCAGCACACTAGCGGGAGTGAGCGATACGCAGTATTTT. Protein: CASTLAGVSDTQYF.

This clone was detected once. The V and J genes are TRBV7-9 and TRBJ2-1; 10 bases fit TRBD2. The germline V gene has CDR1 SEHNR and CDR2 FQNEAQ (reference sequence). V dropped 6 bases and J dropped 3; count of bases not matched to a gene: 5. The CDR3 has 15 amino acids. CDR3 sequence (DNA): TGTGCCAGCAGTTCGAGCGGGGGGGACTACAATGAGCAGTTCTTC. It encodes CASSSSGGDYNEQFF.

This chain links TRBV19 with TRBJ2-3, with 11 nucleotides matching TRBD2. Germline V CDR1 and CDR2: LNHDA, SQIVND (reference sequence). V lost 6 bases, J lost 3 bases, and 8 bases stayed unmatched. The CDR3 runs to 16 residues. CDR3 amino acids: CASRRTSGSLTDTQYF. The CDR3 DNA follows: TGTGCCAGTAGGAGAACTAGCGGGAGTTTAACAGATACGCAGTATTTT.